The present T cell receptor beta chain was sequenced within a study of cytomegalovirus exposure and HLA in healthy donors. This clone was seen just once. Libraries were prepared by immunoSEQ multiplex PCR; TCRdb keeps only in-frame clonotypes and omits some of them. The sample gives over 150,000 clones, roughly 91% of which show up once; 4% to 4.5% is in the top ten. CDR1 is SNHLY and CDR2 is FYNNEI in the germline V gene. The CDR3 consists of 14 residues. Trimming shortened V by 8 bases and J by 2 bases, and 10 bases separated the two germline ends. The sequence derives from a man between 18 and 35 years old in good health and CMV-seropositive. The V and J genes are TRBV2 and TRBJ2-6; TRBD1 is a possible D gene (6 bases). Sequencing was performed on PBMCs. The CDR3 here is CASGGQTGANVLTF. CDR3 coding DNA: TGTGCCAGCGGTGGACAGACTGGGGCCAACGTCCTGACTTTC.